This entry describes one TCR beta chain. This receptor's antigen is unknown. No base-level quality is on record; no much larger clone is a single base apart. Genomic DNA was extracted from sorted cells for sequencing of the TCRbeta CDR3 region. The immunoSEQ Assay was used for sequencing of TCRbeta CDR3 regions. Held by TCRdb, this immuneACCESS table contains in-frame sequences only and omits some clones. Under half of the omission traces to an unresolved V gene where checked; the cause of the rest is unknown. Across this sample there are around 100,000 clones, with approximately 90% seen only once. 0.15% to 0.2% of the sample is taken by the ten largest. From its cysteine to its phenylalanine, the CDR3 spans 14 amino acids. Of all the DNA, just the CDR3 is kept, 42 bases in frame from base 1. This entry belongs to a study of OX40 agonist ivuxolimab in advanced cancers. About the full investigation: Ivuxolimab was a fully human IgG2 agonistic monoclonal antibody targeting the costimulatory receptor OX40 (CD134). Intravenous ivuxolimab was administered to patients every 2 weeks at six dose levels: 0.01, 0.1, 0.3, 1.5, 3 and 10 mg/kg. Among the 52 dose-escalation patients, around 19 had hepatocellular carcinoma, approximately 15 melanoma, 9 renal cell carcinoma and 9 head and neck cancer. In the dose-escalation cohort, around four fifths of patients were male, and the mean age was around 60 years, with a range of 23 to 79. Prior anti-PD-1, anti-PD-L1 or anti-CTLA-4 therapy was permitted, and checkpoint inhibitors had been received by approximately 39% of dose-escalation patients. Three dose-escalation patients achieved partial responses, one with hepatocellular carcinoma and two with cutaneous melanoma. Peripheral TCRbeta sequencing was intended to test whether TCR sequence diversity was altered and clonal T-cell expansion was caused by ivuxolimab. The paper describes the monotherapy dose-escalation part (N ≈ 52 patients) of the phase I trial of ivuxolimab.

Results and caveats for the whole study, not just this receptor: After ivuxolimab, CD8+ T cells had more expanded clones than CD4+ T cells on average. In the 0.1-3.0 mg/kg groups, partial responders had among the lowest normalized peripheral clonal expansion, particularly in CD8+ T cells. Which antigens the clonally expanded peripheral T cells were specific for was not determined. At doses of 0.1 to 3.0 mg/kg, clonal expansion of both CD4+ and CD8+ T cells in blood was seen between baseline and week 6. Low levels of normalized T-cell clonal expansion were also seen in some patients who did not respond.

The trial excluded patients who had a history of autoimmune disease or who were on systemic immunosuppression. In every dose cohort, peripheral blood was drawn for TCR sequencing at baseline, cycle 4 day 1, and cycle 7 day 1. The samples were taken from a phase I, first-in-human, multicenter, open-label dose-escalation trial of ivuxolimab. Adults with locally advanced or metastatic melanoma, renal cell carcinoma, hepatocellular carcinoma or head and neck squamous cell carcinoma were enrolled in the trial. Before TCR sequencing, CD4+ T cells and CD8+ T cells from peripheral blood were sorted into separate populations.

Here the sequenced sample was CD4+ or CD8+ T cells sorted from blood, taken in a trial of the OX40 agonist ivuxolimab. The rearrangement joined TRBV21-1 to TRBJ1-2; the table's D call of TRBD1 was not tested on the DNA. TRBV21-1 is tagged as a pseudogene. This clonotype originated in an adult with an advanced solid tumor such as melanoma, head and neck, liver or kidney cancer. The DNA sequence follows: TGTGCCAGCAGCATCTTAGGACAGCACTATGGCTACACCTTC. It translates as CASSILGQHYGYTF.